The TCR beta chain under discussion was sequenced for a study of blood T cells in healthy people across ages. Study observations and caveats: CMV status of donors was not determined, possibly confounding expanded clonotype changes. Among T cells, TCR beta diversity per million cells dropped roughly linearly as age rose.

A sample-barcoded 5' primer and a J-beta primer mix were used in a second PCR of roughly 6 to 11 cycles. Each cDNA molecule was tagged by a template-switch adaptor that had 12 random nucleotides. Each CDR3 protein is one row after TCRdb ran MiXCR on the 5' RACE reads. The sample yields some 700,000 distinct CDR3 sequences, more than 40% seen once. They isolated at least 6 million PBMCs from each sample. V was clipped by 5 bases and J by 3 bases; unmatched bases: 8. The CDR3 sequence is 15 residues long. This clonotype appeared many times. The antigen is undetermined. The sequence came from a woman aged 60-75 years in good health. The chain has TRBV12-3 or TRBV12-4 and TRBJ2-5, with 8 bases fitting TRBD1. The sequenced sample consisted of blood. The CDR3 reads CASSRQGTGKETQYF. As DNA, the CDR3 is TGTGCCAGCAGTCGACAGGGGACGGGAAAAGAGACCCAGTACTTC.